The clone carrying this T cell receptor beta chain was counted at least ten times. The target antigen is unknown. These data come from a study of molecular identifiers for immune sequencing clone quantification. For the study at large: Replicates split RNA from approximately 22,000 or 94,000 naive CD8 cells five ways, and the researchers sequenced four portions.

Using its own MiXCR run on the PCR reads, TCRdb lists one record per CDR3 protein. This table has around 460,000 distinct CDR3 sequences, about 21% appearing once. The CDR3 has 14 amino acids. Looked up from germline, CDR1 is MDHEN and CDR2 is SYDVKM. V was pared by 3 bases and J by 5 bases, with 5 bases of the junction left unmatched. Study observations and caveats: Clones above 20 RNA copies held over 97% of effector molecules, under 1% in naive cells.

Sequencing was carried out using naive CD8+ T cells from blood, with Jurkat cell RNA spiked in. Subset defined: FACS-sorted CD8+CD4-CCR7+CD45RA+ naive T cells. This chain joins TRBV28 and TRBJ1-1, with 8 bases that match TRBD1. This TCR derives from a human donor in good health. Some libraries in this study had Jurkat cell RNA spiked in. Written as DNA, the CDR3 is TGTGCCAGCAGTTTCAGGGGGCGCAGAACTGAAGCTTTCTTT. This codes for CASSFRGRRTEAFF.